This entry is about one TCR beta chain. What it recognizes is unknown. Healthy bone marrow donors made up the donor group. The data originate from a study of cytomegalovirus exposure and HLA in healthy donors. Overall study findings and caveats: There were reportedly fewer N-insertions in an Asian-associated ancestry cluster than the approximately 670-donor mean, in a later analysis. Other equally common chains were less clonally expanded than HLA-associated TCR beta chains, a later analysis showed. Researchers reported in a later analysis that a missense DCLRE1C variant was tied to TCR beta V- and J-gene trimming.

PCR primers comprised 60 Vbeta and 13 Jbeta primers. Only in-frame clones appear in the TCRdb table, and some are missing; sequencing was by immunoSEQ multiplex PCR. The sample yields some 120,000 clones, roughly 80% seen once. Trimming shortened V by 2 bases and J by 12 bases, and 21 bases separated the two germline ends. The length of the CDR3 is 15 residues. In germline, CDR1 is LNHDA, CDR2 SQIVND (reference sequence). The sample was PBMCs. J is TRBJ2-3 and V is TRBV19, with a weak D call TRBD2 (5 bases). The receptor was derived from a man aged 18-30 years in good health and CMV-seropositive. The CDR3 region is CASSITQRTRNSQYF. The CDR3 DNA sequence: TGTGCCAGTAGTATAACACAGCGGACTCGAAATTCACAGTATTTT. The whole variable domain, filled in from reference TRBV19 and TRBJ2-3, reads DGGITQSPKYLFRKEGQNVTLSCEQNLNHDAMYWYRQDPGQGLRLIYYSQIVNDFQKGDIAEGYSVSREKKESFPLTVTSAQKNPTAFYLCASSITQRTRNSQYFGPGTRLTVL.